This T cell receptor beta chain was sequenced for a study of OX40 agonist ivuxolimab in advanced cancers. Study-level information: Treatment of patients was with ivuxolimab, an agonistic anti-OX40 (CD134) antibody.

The table came from immunoSEQ multiplex PCR; TCRdb's copy has only in-frame clones and leaves some out. The sample carries 65,000 to 80,000 clones, roughly 87% recorded once. Study outcomes and limitations: Expanded clones were, on average, more numerous among CD8+ T cells than CD4+. Expanded peripheral T cell antigen specificity was not determined.

The CDR3 sequence is 14 residues long. V lost 4 bases and J lost 8, with 17 bases in between. Germline V CDR1 and CDR2: ENHRY, SYGVKD. As regards this clone: Its specificity is not known.

The chain joins TRBV10-3 to TRBJ1-1, with no clear D. This clonotype was sampled from an adult with an advanced solid tumor such as melanoma, head and neck, liver or kidney cancer. Sample: CD4+ or CD8+ T cells sorted from blood, taken in a trial of the OX40 agonist ivuxolimab. In DNA, the CDR3 is TGTGCCATCAGTGGGGCAGGAAACAGATTGGAAGCTTTCTTT. Translating it yields CAISGAGNRLEAFF.